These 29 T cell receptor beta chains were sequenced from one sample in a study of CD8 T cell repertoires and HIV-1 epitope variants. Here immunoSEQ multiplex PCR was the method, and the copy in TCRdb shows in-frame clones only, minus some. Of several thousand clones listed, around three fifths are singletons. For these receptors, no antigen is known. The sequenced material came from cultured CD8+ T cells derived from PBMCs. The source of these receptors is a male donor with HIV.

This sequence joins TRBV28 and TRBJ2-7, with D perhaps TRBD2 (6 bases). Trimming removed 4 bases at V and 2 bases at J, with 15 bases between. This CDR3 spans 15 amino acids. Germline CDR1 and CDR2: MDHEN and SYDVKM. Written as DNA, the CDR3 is TGTGCCAGCAGTTGGGGCGGGACGGAAACCTACGAGCAGTACTTC. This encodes CASSWGGTETYEQYF.

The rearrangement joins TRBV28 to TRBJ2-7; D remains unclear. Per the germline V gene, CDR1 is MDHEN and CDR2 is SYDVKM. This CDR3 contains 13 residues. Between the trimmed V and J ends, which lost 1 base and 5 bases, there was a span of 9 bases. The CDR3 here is CASSLSVRDEQYF. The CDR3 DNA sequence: TGTGCCAGCAGTTTATCCGTTAGGGACGAGCAGTACTTC. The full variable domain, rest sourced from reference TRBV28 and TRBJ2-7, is DVKVTQSSRYLVKRTGEKVFLECVQDMDHENMFWYRQDPGLGLRLIYFSYDVKMKEKGDIPEGYSVSREKKERFSLILESASTNQTSMYLCASSLSVRDEQYFGPGTRLTVT.

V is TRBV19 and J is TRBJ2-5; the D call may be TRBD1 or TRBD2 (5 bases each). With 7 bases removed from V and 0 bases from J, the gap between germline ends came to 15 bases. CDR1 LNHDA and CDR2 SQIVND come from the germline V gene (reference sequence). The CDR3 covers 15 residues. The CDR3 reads CASTRSGADQETQYF. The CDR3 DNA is TGTGCCAGTACCAGATCCGGGGCCGACCAAGAGACCCAGTACTTC.

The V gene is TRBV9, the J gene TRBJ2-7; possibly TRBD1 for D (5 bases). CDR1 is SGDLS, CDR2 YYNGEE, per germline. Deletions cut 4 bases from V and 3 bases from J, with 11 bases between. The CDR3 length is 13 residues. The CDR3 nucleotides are TGTGCCAGCAGCCCCCAAACAGGCTACGAGCAGTACTTC. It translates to CASSPQTGYEQYF. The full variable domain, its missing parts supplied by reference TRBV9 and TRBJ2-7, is DSGVTQTPKHLITATGQRVTLRCSPRSGDLSVYWYQQSLDQGLQFLIQYYNGEERAKGNILERFSAQQFPDLHSELNLSSLELGDSALYFCASSPQTGYEQYFGPGTRLTVT.

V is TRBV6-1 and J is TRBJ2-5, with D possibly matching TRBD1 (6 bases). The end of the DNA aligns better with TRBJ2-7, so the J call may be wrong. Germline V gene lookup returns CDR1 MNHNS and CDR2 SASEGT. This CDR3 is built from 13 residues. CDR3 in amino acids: CATAFRGIYEQYF. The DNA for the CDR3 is TGTGCCACCGCCTTCAGGGGAATCTACGAGCAGTACTTC.

The CDR3 DNA follows: TGTGCCAGCAGTTCTCTAGCGGGAGGAAGGGATACGCAGTATTTT. Translation: CASSSLAGGRDTQYF. V and J are TRBV28 and TRBJ2-3; 11 nucleotides line up with TRBD2. Germline V gene data show CDR1 as MDHEN and CDR2 as SYDVKM. CDR3 length equals 15 residues. The ends lost 4 bases at V and 6 bases at J; junction bases unmatched: 6.

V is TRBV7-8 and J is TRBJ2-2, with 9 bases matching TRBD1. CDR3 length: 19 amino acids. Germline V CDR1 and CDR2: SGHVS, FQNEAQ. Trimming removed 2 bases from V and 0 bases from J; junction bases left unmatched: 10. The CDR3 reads CASSLRTGALSANTGELFF. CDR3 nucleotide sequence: TGTGCCAGCAGCTTACGGACAGGGGCCCTGTCCGCGAACACCGGGGAGCTGTTTTTT.

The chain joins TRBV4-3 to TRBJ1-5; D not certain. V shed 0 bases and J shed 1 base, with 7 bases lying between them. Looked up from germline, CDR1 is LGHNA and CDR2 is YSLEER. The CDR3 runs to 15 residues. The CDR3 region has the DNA TGCGCCAGCAGCCAAGATTGGCTCAGCAATCAGCCCCAGCATTTT. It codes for CASSQDWLSNQPQHF.

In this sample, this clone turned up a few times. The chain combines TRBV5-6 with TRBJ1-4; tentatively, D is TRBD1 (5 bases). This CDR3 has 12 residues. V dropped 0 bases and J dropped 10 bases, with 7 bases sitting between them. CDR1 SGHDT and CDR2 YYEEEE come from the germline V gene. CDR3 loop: CASSLGGAKLFF. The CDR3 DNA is TGTGCCAGCAGCTTGGGAGGGGCAAAACTGTTTTTT.

CDR3 in amino acids: CASSLGGEAFF. CDR3 nucleotide sequence: TGTGCCAGCAGCTTAGGGGGGGAAGCTTTCTTT. This chain joins TRBV11-3 and TRBJ1-1; maybe TRBD1 (5 bases). Trimming cost V 1 base and J 8 bases, with 5 bases left between them. CDR3 size: 11 residues. Germline CDR1 reads SGHNT; CDR2 reads YENEEA. Based on the CDR3 plus reference TRBV11-3 and TRBJ1-1, the full variable domain is EAGVVQSPRYKIIEKKQPVAFWCNPISGHNTLYWYLQNLGQGPELLIRYENEEAVDDSQLPKDRFSAERLKGVDSTLKIQPAELGDSAVYLCASSLGGEAFFGQGTRLTVV.

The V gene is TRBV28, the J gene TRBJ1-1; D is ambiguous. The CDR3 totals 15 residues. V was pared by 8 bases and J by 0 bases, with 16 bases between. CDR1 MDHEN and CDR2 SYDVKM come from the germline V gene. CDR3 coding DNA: TGTGCCAGCGTCCACCCGCGGCGGATGAACACTGAAGCTTTCTTT. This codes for CASVHPRRMNTEAFF.

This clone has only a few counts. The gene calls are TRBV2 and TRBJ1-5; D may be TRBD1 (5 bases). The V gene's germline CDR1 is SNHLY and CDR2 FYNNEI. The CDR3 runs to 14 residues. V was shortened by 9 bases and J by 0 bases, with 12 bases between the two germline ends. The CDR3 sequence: CASNGGYSNQPQHF. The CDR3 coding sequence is TGTGCCAGTAACGGGGGGTATAGCAATCAGCCCCAGCATTTT.

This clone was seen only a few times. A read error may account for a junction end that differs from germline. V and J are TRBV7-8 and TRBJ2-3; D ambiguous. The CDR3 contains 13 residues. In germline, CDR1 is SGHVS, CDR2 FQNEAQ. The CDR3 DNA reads TGTGCCAGCAGCACCATTGGCACGGATACGCAGTATTTT. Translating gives CASSTIGTDTQYF. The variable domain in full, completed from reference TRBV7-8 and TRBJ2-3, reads GAGVSQSPRYKVAKRGQDVALRCDPISGHVSLFWYQQALGQGPEFLTYFQNEAQLDKSGLPSDRFFAERPEGSVSTLKIQRTQQEDSAVYLCASSTIGTDTQYFGPGTRLTVL.

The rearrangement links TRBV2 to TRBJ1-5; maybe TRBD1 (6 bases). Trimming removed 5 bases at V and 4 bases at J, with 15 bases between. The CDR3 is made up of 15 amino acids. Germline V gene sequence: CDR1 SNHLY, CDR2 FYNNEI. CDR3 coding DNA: TGTGCCAGCAGTCTCCTAAGACAGGAAAATCAGCCCCAGCATTTT. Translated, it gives CASSLLRQENQPQHF.

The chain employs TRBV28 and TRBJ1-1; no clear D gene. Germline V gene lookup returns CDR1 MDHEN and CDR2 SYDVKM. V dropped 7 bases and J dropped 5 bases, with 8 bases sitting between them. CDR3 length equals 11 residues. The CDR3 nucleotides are TGTGCCAGCACCCTTGGGACTGAAGCTTTCTTT. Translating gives CASTLGTEAFF.

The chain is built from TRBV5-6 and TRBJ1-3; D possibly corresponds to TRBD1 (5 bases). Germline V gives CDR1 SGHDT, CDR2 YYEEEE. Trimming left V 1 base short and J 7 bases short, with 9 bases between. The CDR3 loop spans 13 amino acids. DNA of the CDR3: TGTGCCAGCAGCTTGATAGGGGCGAACACCATATATTTT. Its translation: CASSLIGANTIYF.

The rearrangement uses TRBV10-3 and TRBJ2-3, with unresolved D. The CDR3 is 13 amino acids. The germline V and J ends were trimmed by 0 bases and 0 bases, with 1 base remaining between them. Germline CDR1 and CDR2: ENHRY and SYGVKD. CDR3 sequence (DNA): TGTGCCATCAGTGAGTCCAGCACAGATACGCAGTATTTT. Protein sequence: CAISESSTDTQYF.

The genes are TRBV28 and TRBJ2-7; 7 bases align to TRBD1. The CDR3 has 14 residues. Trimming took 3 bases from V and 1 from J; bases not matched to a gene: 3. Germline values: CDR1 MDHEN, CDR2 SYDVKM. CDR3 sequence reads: CASSFVTGSYEQYF. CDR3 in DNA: TGTGCCAGCAGTTTTGTGACAGGGTCCTACGAGCAGTACTTC.

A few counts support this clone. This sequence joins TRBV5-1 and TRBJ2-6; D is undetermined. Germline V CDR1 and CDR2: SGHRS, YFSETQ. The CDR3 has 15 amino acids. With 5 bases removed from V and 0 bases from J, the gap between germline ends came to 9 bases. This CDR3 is CASRAVSSGANVLTF. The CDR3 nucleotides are TGCGCCAGCAGGGCTGTGAGCTCTGGGGCCAACGTCCTGACTTTC. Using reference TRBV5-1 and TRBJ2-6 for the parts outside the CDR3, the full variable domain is KAGVTQTPRYLIKTRGQQVTLSCSPISGHRSVSWYQQTPGQGLQFLFEYFSETQRNKGNFPGRFSGRQFSNSRSEMNVSTLELGDSALYLCASRAVSSGANVLTFGAGSRLTVL.

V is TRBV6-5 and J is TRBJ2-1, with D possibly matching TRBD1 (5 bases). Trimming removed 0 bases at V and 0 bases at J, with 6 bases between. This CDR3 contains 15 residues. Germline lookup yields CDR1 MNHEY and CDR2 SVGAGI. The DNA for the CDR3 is TGTGCCAGCAGTTACTCAGGGGTCTCCTACAATGAGCAGTTCTTC. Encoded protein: CASSYSGVSYNEQFF.

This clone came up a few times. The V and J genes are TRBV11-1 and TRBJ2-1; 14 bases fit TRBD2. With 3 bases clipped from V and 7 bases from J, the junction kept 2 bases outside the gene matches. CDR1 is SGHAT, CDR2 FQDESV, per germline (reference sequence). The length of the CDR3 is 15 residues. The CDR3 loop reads CASSFGTSGSNEQFF. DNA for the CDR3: TGTGCCAGCAGCTTTGGGACTAGCGGGAGTAATGAGCAGTTCTTC.

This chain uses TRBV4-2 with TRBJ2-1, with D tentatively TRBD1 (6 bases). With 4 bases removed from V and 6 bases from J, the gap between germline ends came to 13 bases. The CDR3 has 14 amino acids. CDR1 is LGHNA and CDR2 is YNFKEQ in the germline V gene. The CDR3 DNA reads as TGTGCCAGCAGCCCGACAGGCGGGTCCAATGAGCAGTTCTTC. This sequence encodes CASSPTGGSNEQFF.

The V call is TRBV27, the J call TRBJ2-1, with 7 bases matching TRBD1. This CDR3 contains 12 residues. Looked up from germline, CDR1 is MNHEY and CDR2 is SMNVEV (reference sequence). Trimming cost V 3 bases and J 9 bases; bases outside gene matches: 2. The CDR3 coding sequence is TGTGCCAGCAGTTTCCACAGGGGTGAGCAGTTCTTC. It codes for CASSFHRGEQFF.

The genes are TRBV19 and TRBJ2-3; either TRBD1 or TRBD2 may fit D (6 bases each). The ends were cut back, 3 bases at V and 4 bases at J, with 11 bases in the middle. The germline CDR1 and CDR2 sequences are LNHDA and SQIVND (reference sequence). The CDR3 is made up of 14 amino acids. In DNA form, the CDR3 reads TGTGCCAGTAGTATTGGAAGGGGGGCAGATACGCAGTATTTT. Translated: CASSIGRGADTQYF. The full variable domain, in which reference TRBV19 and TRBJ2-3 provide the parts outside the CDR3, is DGGITQSPKYLFRKEGQNVTLSCEQNLNHDAMYWYRQDPGQGLRLIYYSQIVNDFQKGDIAEGYSVSREKKESFPLTVTSAQKNPTAFYLCASSIGRGADTQYFGPGTRLTVL.

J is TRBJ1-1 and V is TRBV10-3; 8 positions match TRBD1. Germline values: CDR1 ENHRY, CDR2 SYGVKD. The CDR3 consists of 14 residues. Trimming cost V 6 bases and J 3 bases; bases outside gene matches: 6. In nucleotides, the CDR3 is TGTGCCATCAGGTATCAGGGGGCTGACACTGAAGCTTTCTTT. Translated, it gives CAIRYQGADTEAFF.

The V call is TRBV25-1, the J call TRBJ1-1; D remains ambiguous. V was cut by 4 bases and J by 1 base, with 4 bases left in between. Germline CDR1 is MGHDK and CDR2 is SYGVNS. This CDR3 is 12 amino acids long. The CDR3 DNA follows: TGTGCCAGCAGTGTGGGGAACACTGAAGCTTTCTTT. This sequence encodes CASSVGNTEAFF.

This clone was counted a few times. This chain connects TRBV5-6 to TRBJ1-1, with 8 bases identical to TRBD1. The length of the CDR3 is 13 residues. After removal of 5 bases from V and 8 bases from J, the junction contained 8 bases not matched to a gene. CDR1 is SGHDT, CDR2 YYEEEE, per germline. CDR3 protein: CASRIQGGPEAFF. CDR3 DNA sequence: TGTGCCAGCAGGATACAGGGGGGCCCGGAAGCTTTCTTT. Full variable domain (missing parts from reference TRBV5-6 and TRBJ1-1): DAGVTQSPTHLIKTRGQQVTLRCSPKSGHDTVSWYQQALGQGPQFIFQYYEEEERQRGNFPDRFSGHQFPNYSSELNVNALLLGDSALYLCASRIQGGPEAFFGQGTRLTVV.

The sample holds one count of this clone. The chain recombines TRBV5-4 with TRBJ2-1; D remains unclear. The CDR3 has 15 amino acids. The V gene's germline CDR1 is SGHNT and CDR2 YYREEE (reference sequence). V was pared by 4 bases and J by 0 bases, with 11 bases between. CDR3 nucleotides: TGTGCCAGCAGCGAAGAGTCATACTCCTACAATGAGCAGTTCTTC. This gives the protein CASSEESYSYNEQFF.

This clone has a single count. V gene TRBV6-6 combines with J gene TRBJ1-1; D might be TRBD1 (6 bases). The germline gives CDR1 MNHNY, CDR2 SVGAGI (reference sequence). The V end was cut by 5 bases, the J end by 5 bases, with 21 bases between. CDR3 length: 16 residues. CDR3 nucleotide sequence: TGTGCCAGCAGTCTACGGGGGCTCGACAGTCCTACTGAAGCTTTCTTT. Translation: CASSLRGLDSPTEAFF.